The present T cell receptor (beta chain) was sequenced within a study of OX40 agonist ivuxolimab in advanced cancers. Overall study context: Aged about 20 to 80 with a mean of roughly 65 years, they were around 79% male.

On this clone: Its antigen is currently unknown.

Whole-study findings and limits: In the 0.1-3.0 mg/kg groups, partial responders showed among the lowest expansion. The authors did not determine the antigen specificity of the expanded peripheral T cells.

CDR1 is MNHEY and CDR2 is SMNVEV in the germline V gene (reference sequence). Trimming pared 3 bases from V and 8 bases from J, leaving 11 bases between. The CDR3 spans 13 residues. Data came from immunoSEQ multiplex PCR; TCRdb stores just in-frame clones and leaves some out. The sample carries some 37,000 clones, around 77% recorded once. The source is an adult with an advanced solid tumor such as melanoma, head and neck, liver or kidney cancer. The chain couples TRBV27 to TRBJ1-3, with a possible D match to TRBD1 (6 bases). Sample: CD4+ or CD8+ T cells sorted from blood, taken in a trial of the OX40 agonist ivuxolimab. CDR3 sequence reads: CASSFLQGDTIYF. The CDR3 DNA sequence: TGTGCCAGCAGTTTCTTACAGGGAGACACCATATATTTT.